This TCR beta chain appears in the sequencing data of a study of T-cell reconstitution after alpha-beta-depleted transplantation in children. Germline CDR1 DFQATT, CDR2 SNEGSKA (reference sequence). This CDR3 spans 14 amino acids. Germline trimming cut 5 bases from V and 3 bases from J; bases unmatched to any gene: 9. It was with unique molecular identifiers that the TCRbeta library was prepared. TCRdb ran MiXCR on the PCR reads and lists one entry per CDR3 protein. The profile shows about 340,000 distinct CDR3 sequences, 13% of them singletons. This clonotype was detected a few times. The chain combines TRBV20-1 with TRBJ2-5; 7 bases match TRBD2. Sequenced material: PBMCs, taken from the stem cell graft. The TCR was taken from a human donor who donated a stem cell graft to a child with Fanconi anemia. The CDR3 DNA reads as TGCAGTGCTCACCATCCGGGACTAAAAGAGACCCAGTACTTC. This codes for CSAHHPGLKETQYF.